This is a list of T cell receptor beta chains from one sample in a study of blood T cell repertoires in COVID-19. The assay was immunoSEQ multiplex PCR, and TCRdb's table has in-frame clones only and misses some. The sample holds about 250,000 clones; about 80% are singletons and the top ten take roughly 3.1%. The specimen was PBMCs or T cells enriched from blood (not recorded which). The receptors shown here come from a man aged 50-60 years who had recovered from COVID-19. Each CDR3 is given with its conserved first and last residue. Part of the rows lack a size; the others show once, few, many or a class for expanded clones.

V gene,clone size,CDR3 protein
TRBV27,.,CASHRLPRSYNEQFF
TRBV10-2,.,CASSIQGPGTEAFF
TRBV12-3/TRBV12-4,.,CASSLGGQTEAFF
TRBV2,.,CASSGGGYYGYTF
TRBV19,once,CASQRLGGSYNEQFF
TRBV28,.,CASSSPAREGEQYF
TRBV5-4,.,CASSLGDRSLLEF
TRBV29-1,once,CSARDKVGTEAFF
TRBV2,many,CASRDRPVEQYF
TRBV7-3,.,CASSLTGTANTEAFF
TRBV5-1,.,CASSWGDRASADTQYF
TRBV27,.,CASSPSGVWGYSNQPQHF
TRBV7-3,.,CASSRTGTSGRTDTQYF
TRBV29-1,.,CSVAYGTGENSPLHF
TRBV5-5,.,CASSRRVGGGSPLHF
TRBV9,.,CASSVGTYYDTGFLGAFF
TRBV7-9,.,CASSRGQGRPQHF
TRBV5-6,.,CASSLVVSSYEQYF
TRBV10-3,.,CAISETVDQPQHF
TRBV5-1,.,CASSLDRGLDTQYF
TRBV6-4,few,CASRGRNGVSSYNEQFF
TRBV5-1,once,CASSPRGTEAFF
TRBV19,few,CASSTRQGQQRSGEAFF
TRBV4-2,.,CASSQEGAGRDEQYF
TRBV11-1,.,CASSALRGPSEQYF
TRBV6-1,.,CASSDFTGQTNYGYTF
TRBV6-5,.,CASSKDTYSNQPQHF
TRBV7-8,.,CASSLGGGTGNTIYF
TRBV28,.,CASSFRPRRNEQFF
TRBV12-3/TRBV12-4,.,CASSWGVNTEAFF
TRBV10-3,.,CAIRGGGGQDETQYF
TRBV28,.,CASSWDWGEKLFF
TRBV4-2,.,CASSQETVGFRSSEAFF
TRBV11-2,.,CASSLGLLPNNEQFF
TRBV5-5,.,CASSHHTGVYSYEQYF
TRBV14,.,CASSPPGQRYGYTF
TRBV4-3,.,CASSQDQGRVYEQYF
TRBV6-5,.,CASSYQRYSNQPQHF
TRBV18,.,CASSQKAYEQYF
TRBV29-1,.,CSVHPRGETEAFF
TRBV11-2,.,CASSPTRGLAVYEQYF
TRBV2,once,CASSPRVGSGNTIYF
TRBV6-5,once,CASSPAESRPAEAFF
TRBV28,.,CASGELRFETIYF
TRBV27,.,CASSHRGVDQPQHF
TRBV27,.,CASSLRGADTQYF
TRBV7-3,.,CASSPRLAGPLSEQFF